This T cell receptor (beta chain) comes out of a study of blood T cells in healthy people across ages. Whole-study findings and limits: Greater diversity and more naive CD4+ cells were seen in long-lived donors than in aged donors.

CDR3 length equals 12 residues. V was shortened by 3 bases and J by 15 bases, with 18 bases between the two germline ends. Germline assignment: CDR1 SQVTM and CDR2 ANQGSEA. Next came a second PCR, run for about 6 to 12 cycles, which used a sample-barcoded 5' primer along with a J-beta primer mix. One entry per CDR3 protein results from TCRdb running MiXCR on the 5' RACE reads. This table has some 780,000 distinct CDR3 sequences, 56% appearing once. Donors were healthy Caucasian individuals from Russia aged roughly 6 to 95. As concerns this clonotype: Its antigen is not known.

V and J are TRBV29-1 and TRBJ2-1, with a tentative D call TRBD1 (6 bases). The source of this sequence is a man aged 35 to 55 in good health. The specimen sequenced was blood. CDR3: CSVDTHADRAFF. The CDR3 coding sequence is TGCAGCGTTGACACGCATGCGGACAGAGCGTTCTTC.